This T cell receptor (beta chain) was sequenced in a study of T cell clones after liver transplantation. Turning to the study itself: A pre-transplant mixed lymphocyte reaction with TCRbeta sequencing defined graft-donor-reactive clones followed in post-transplant blood. Study-wide results and limits: A larger donor-reactive than third-party decline suggested partial antigen-specific deletion.

This clone has just a few counts. Its antigen remains unidentified. Trimming removed 6 bases at V and 3 bases at J, with 12 bases between. Per germline, CDR1 MNHEY and CDR2 SVGAGI. This CDR3 contains 13 residues. Sorting of unstimulated PBMCs yielded separate CD3+CD4+ and CD3+CD8+ fractions. Profiling relied on immunoSEQ multiplex PCR, and the TCRdb table lists in-frame clones only, not all of them. The sample consists of about 85,000 clones, about 82% of them appearing once. This chain uses TRBV6-5 with TRBJ2-7; a possible D gene is TRBD1 (6 bases). Sequenced here: CD4+ T cells from blood, sampled approximately 3.5 years after liver transplant. This TCR was sampled from a human patient who received a liver transplant. Some T cells may be the graft donor's. The CDR3 here is CASRQYRDYEQYF. The CDR3 region has the DNA TGTGCCAGCAGGCAATACAGGGACTACGAGCAGTACTTC.